The 30 T cell receptor beta chains reported below all come from one sample, sequenced in a study of blood T cell repertoires in COVID-19. TCRdb's table, derived via immunoSEQ multiplex PCR, lists solely in-frame clones and lacks some. The table has about 250,000 clones, about four fifths seen once. The sequencing sample was made of peripheral blood. These receptors all come from an elderly man with acute or convalescent COVID-19.

This clone has more than one count but fewer than ten. This CDR3 reads CASSKTSGRTQETQYF. The CDR3 coding sequence is TGTGCCAGTAGTAAGACTAGCGGGAGGACTCAAGAGACCCAGTACTTC. The V gene is TRBV19, the J gene TRBJ2-5; 13 bases match TRBD2. The CDR3 runs to 16 residues. V shed 4 bases, J shed 2 bases, and the junction held 4 bases outside the gene matches. CDR1 and CDR2 (germline): LNHDA, SQIVND (reference sequence).

In its sample, this clone was seen once. The CDR3 DNA reads as TGTGCCAACCGACTAGCGAGTCAAGAGACCCAGTACTTC. Its translation: CANRLASQETQYF. J is TRBJ2-5 and V is TRBV18; the match to TRBD2 covers 8 bases. The CDR3 totals 13 residues. CDR1 and CDR2 from the germline V gene are KGHSH and LQKENI. Germline trimming cut 10 bases from V and 2 bases from J; bases unmatched to any gene: 6. The whole variable domain, remainder taken from reference TRBV18 and TRBJ2-5, is NAGVMQNPRHLVRRRGQEARLRCSPMKGHSHVYWYRQLPEEGLKFMVYLQKENIIDESGMPKERFSAEFPKEGPSILRIQQVVRGDSAAYFCANRLASQETQYFGPGTRLLVL.

The V call is TRBV27, the J call TRBJ1-6, with 8 nucleotides matching TRBD1. This CDR3 is built from 15 residues. Trimming cost V 2 bases and J 6 bases; bases outside gene matches: 3. Germline V gene data show CDR1 as MNHEY and CDR2 as SMNVEV (reference sequence). The DNA of the CDR3 is TGTGCCAGCAGTTTAGCGGACAGGGTTAATTCACCCCTCCACTTT. Translated, it gives CASSLADRVNSPLHF.

V is TRBV5-6 and J is TRBJ2-7; D unclear. Germline CDR1 is SGHDT and CDR2 is YYEEEE. V lost 0 bases to trimming and J lost 6 bases, with 19 bases between them. There are 16 residues in the CDR3. Written as DNA, the CDR3 is TGTGCCAGCAGCTTGGCCGCCGCAGGCTTGTTTTCCGAGCAGTACTTC. As protein: CASSLAAAGLFSEQYF.

The chain employs TRBV28 and TRBJ2-4; 7 bases line up with TRBD2. V was pared by 1 base and J by 1 base, with 4 bases of the junction left unmatched. Germline CDR1 MDHEN, CDR2 SYDVKM. The CDR3 has 16 amino acids. The CDR3 DNA follows: TGTGCCAGCAGTTTATTTACAGCGGGGGCCAAAAACATTCAGTACTTC. Its translation is CASSLFTAGAKNIQYF.

The chain is built from TRBV6-5 and TRBJ1-6; possibly TRBD1 for D (6 bases). The CDR3 has 14 amino acids. V dropped 7 bases and J dropped 5 bases, with 12 bases sitting between them. Germline loops: CDR1 MNHEY, CDR2 SVGAGI. The CDR3 loop reads CASNIRDNNSPLHF. CDR3 DNA: TGTGCCAGCAACATACGGGACAATAATTCACCCCTCCACTTT.

This chain connects TRBV5-5 to TRBJ1-5, with 11 positions matching TRBD1. With 4 bases clipped from V and 5 bases from J, the junction kept 8 bases outside the gene matches. Germline V gene lookup returns CDR1 SGHKS and CDR2 YYEKEE (reference sequence). The CDR3 consists of 16 residues. The CDR3 DNA follows: TGTGCCAGCAGCCCAACCGGGACAGGGGGGTATCAGCCCCAGCATTTT. Protein product: CASSPTGTGGYQPQHF. The whole variable domain, filled in from reference TRBV5-5 and TRBJ1-5, reads DAGVTQSPTHLIKTRGQQVTLRCSPISGHKSVSWYQQVLGQGPQFIFQYYEKEERGRGNFPDRFSARQFPNYSSELNVNALLLGDSALYLCASSPTGTGGYQPQHFGDGTRLSIL.

The J gene is TRBJ1-5, the V gene TRBV18, with D maybe TRBD1 (5 bases). The CDR3 runs 15 residues. V lost 5 bases and J lost 2, with 13 bases in between. Germline CDR1 and CDR2: KGHSH and LQKENI. The CDR3 DNA sequence: TGTGCCAGCTCAGCAGGGATCGGGCGCAATCAGCCCCAGCATTTT. Its protein is CASSAGIGRNQPQHF.

This clone was seen only a few times. V and J are TRBV29-1 and TRBJ2-7; 8 bases agree with TRBD1. Losses at the gene ends were 5 bases for V and 5 bases for J; bases not matched to a gene: 11. CDR1 is SQVTM and CDR2 is ANQGSEA in the germline V gene. This CDR3 contains 14 residues. CDR3: CSVSQGASGNEQYF. The CDR3 DNA reads as TGCAGCGTTTCCCAGGGGGCGTCGGGAAACGAGCAGTACTTC.

The V call is TRBV5-8, the J call TRBJ2-7; unclear D gene. CDR3 length: 14 amino acids. The V end was cut by 0 bases, the J end by 0 bases, with 7 bases between. Germline assignment: CDR1 SGHTS and CDR2 YDEGEE. CDR3: CASSLDTNSYEQYF. The CDR3 DNA follows: TGTGCCAGCAGCTTGGACACAAACTCCTACGAGCAGTACTTC.

V is TRBV18 and J is TRBJ2-2, with 12 bases matching TRBD1. CDR1 is KGHSH, CDR2 LQKENI, per germline. Losses at the gene ends were 5 bases for V and 4 bases for J; bases not matched to a gene: 14. The CDR3 loop spans 19 amino acids. CDR3 DNA: TGTGCCAGCTCATCGAATCATCCGGGACAGGGGGCGTTCACCGGGGAGCTGTTTTTT. Translating it yields CASSSNHPGQGAFTGELFF.

J is TRBJ1-6 and V is TRBV5-1, with D unclear. The V end was cut by 3 bases, the J end by 7 bases, with 14 bases between. CDR3 length equals 15 residues. Germline values: CDR1 SGHRS, CDR2 YFSETQ. The CDR3 DNA is TGCGCCAGCAGCTCCGAGTCTCTCCGGAATTCACCCCTCCACTTT. Residues: CASSSESLRNSPLHF.

The rearrangement joins TRBV19 to TRBJ2-7; 8 nucleotides match TRBD1. From germline, CDR1 is LNHDA and CDR2 SQIVND (reference sequence). The CDR3 loop spans 12 amino acids. The V segment lost 10 bases and the J segment 7 bases; nucleotides outside the gene matches: 9. This CDR3 reads CATKTGVGEQYF. As DNA, the CDR3 is TGTGCCACTAAGACAGGGGTGGGAGAGCAGTACTTC.

The chain combines TRBV28 with TRBJ2-5; D is possibly TRBD1 (5 bases). There are 13 residues in the CDR3. The V end was cut by 5 bases, the J end by 7 bases, with 14 bases between. Germline V gene sequence: CDR1 MDHEN, CDR2 SYDVKM. The CDR3 region has the DNA TGTGCCAGCAGTCCCCCAGGGTTGGCGACCCAGTACTTC. Its protein is CASSPPGLATQYF.

The rearrangement joins TRBV7-2 to TRBJ2-5; 13 bases fit TRBD2. Germline CDR1 SGHTA, CDR2 FQGNSA. Losses at the gene ends were 5 bases for V and 5 bases for J; bases not matched to a gene: 5. The CDR3 has 15 residues. CDR3 coding DNA: TGTGCCAGCAGCCTCGGACTAGCGGGAGCGGAGACCCAGTACTTC. It codes for CASSLGLAGAETQYF.

CDR3 residues: CATSATPTGSNTGELFF. The DNA of the CDR3 is TGTGCCACCAGTGCCACCCCGACAGGGTCGAACACCGGGGAGCTGTTTTTT. The chain links TRBV24-1 to TRBJ2-2; 7 nucleotides line up with TRBD1. CDR1 and CDR2 (germline): KGHDR, SFDVKD. Trimming took 5 bases from V and 0 from J; bases not matched to a gene: 8. CDR3 size: 17 residues.

This chain joins TRBV15 and TRBJ2-1, with 9 bases that match TRBD1. This CDR3 comprises 16 residues. The V gene's germline CDR1 is LNHNV and CDR2 YYDKDF (reference sequence). With V trimmed by 3 bases and J by 4 bases, 7 bases remained unmatched. CDR3: CATSSLTGTGYNEQFF. CDR3 sequence (DNA): TGTGCCACCAGCAGCCTAACCGGGACAGGGTACAATGAGCAGTTCTTC.

This clone was counted a few times. This chain joins TRBV30 and TRBJ1-1; possible D gene TRBD1, 5 bases. Trimming removed 3 bases from V and 4 bases from J, with 24 bases in between. Germline V gene data show CDR1 as GTSNPN and CDR2 as SVGIG (reference sequence). This CDR3 has 17 residues. CDR3 coding DNA: TGTGCCTGGAGCGAATGGGGCCGCTCCCGGAAGGGCACTGAAGCTTTCTTT. Protein: CAWSEWGRSRKGTEAFF. The full variable domain, its missing parts supplied by reference TRBV30 and TRBJ1-1, is SQTIHQWPATLVQPVGSPLSLECTVEGTSNPNLYWYRQAAGRGLQLLFYSVGIGQISSEVPQNLSASRPQDRQFILSSKKLLLSDSGFYLCAWSEWGRSRKGTEAFFGQGTRLTVV.

This clone was recorded only once. The chain couples TRBV28 to TRBJ2-7; TRBD1 agrees at 11 bases. Trimming removed 5 bases from V and 7 bases from J; junction bases left unmatched: 4. This CDR3 comprises 13 residues. CDR1 and CDR2 from the germline V gene are MDHEN and SYDVKM. CDR3 sequence: CASSLGTGGEQYF. The CDR3 bases are TGTGCCAGCAGTCTGGGGACAGGGGGAGAGCAGTACTTC.

This clone was observed a single time. CDR3 amino acids: CASSLQGALNEQFF. In DNA, the CDR3 is TGCGCCAGCAGCTTACAGGGGGCGCTTAATGAGCAGTTCTTC. The chain has TRBV5-1 and TRBJ2-1; 9 bases map to TRBD1. After removal of 2 bases from V and 7 bases from J, the junction contained 4 bases not matched to a gene. The germline V gene encodes CDR1 SGHRS and CDR2 YFSETQ. This CDR3 comprises 14 residues.

The chain is built from TRBV9 and TRBJ1-4; 10 bases fit TRBD1. CDR1 is SGDLS, CDR2 YYNGEE, per germline. The CDR3 runs to 16 residues. The V and J ends lost 3 bases and 8 bases, in that order; junction bases with no gene match: 10. The CDR3, as DNA: TGTGCCAGCAGCGGGACAGCTGGGACAGGGGAAGAAAAACTGTTTTTT. Translated, it gives CASSGTAGTGEEKLFF.

The chain uses TRBV18 and TRBJ2-3, with TRBD2 as a possible D gene (5 bases). V lost 3 bases and J 1 base, leaving 14 bases between the germline ends. This CDR3 comprises 16 residues. CDR1 and CDR2 from the germline V gene are KGHSH and LQKENI. The chain's CDR3 is CASSPIAPRGTDTQYF. CDR3 DNA sequence: TGTGCCAGCTCACCCATAGCGCCTAGGGGCACAGATACGCAGTATTTT.

The genes are TRBV4-1 and TRBJ2-3; D is undetermined. The CDR3 length is 15 residues. Trimming cost V 0 bases and J 2 bases, with 9 bases left between them. Germline-derived CDR1 and CDR2 are MGHRA and YSYEKL. In nucleotides, the CDR3 is TGCGCCAGCAGCCAAGAACCAGGCCACACAGATACGCAGTATTTT. It yields the protein CASSQEPGHTDTQYF.

The chain joins TRBV29-1 to TRBJ2-7; 8 bases line up with TRBD1. With 4 bases clipped from V and 9 bases from J, the junction kept 20 bases outside the gene matches. This CDR3 comprises 16 residues. CDR1 is SQVTM and CDR2 is ANQGSEA in the germline V gene. Here the CDR3 DNA reads TGCAGCGTTGCTTCGGACAGGGTGGTAGGGTTGGATTGGCAGTACTTC. Translation gives CSVASDRVVGLDWQYF.

To note about this clone: This CDR3 is also generated by other DNA sequences in the sample. The chain uses TRBV5-1 and TRBJ1-3; no clear D. The CDR3 is 14 residues long. Per germline, CDR1 SGHRS and CDR2 YFSETQ. V was shortened by 0 bases and J by 7 bases, with 11 bases between the two germline ends. CDR3 nucleotides: TGCGCCAGCAGCTTGGCCGGAAGAGGGAACACCATATATTTT. It yields the protein CASSLAGRGNTIYF.

This chain uses TRBV4-2 with TRBJ2-7, with a tentative D call TRBD1 (6 bases). Per the germline V gene, CDR1 is LGHNA and CDR2 is YNFKEQ. The CDR3 extends over 17 amino acids. V was clipped by 1 base and J by 0 bases, with 16 bases between them. CDR3 nucleotide sequence: TGTGCCAGCAGCCAAGTGGGTCAGGGGTTTTACTCCTACGAGCAGTACTTC. Protein sequence: CASSQVGQGFYSYEQYF.

The V and J genes are TRBV5-1 and TRBJ2-7; 7 nucleotides agree with TRBD1. This CDR3 is built from 17 residues. CDR1 is SGHRS and CDR2 is YFSETQ in the germline V gene. V was pared by 4 bases and J by 3 bases, with 16 bases of the junction left unmatched. CDR3 sequence (DNA): TGCGCCAGCAGCCCAGGAGGTAGGGGGCGAATTGGCTACGAGCAGTACTTC. Its protein product is CASSPGGRGRIGYEQYF.

The chain combines TRBV30 with TRBJ2-1; D is possibly TRBD2 (6 bases). V lost 0 bases and J 9 bases, leaving 27 bases between the germline ends. Germline-derived CDR1 and CDR2 are GTSNPN and SVGIG (reference sequence). The CDR3 consists of 18 residues. The CDR3 coding sequence is TGTGCCTGGAGTGTAAGGGACCGACGGCCCCCCCGGGAGACTGAGCAGTTCTTC. This translates into CAWSVRDRRPPRETEQFF.

The chain is built from TRBV5-4 and TRBJ2-2; 11 bases align to TRBD1. Trimming at V came to 2 bases and at J to 4 bases, leaving 7 bases not matched to a gene. This CDR3 is 17 amino acids long. CDR1 SGHNT and CDR2 YYREEE come from the germline V gene (reference sequence). The CDR3 loop reads CASSFGQGALSTGELFF. CDR3 coding DNA: TGTGCCAGCAGCTTCGGACAGGGGGCCTTAAGCACCGGGGAGCTGTTTTTT.

This chain joins TRBV30 and TRBJ2-3; D gene unclear. The CDR3 length is 15 residues. Deletions cut 1 base from V and 0 bases from J, with 11 bases between. Germline V gene sequence: CDR1 GTSNPN, CDR2 SVGIG (reference sequence). The CDR3, as DNA: TGTGCCTGGAGTGATGACAATCCTAGCACAGATACGCAGTATTTT. It translates to CAWSDDNPSTDTQYF. The full variable domain, its missing parts supplied by reference TRBV30 and TRBJ2-3, is SQTIHQWPATLVQPVGSPLSLECTVEGTSNPNLYWYRQAAGRGLQLLFYSVGIGQISSEVPQNLSASRPQDRQFILSSKKLLLSDSGFYLCAWSDDNPSTDTQYFGPGTRLTVL.